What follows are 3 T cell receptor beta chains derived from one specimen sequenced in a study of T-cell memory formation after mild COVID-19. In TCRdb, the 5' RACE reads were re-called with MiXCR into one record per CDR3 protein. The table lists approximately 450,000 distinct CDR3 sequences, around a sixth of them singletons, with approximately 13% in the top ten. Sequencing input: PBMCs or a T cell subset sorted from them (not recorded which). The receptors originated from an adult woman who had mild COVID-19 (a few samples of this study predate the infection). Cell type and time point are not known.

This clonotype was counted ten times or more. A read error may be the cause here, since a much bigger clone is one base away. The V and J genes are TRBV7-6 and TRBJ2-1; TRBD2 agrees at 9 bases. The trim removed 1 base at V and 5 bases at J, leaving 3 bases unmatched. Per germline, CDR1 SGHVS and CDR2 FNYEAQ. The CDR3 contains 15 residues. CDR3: CASSLGGRADNEQFF. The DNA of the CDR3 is TGTGCCAGCAGCTTAGGCGGGAGGGCCGACAATGAGCAGTTCTTC.

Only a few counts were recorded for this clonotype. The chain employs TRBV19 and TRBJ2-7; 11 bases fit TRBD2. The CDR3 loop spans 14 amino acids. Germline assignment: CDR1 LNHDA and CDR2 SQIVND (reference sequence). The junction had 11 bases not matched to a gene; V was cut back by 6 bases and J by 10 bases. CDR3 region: CASSQTGTSGTQYF. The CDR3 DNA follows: TGTGCCAGTAGCCAAACGGGGACTAGCGGAACCCAGTACTTC. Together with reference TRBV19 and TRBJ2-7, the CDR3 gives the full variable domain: DGGITQSPKYLFRKEGQNVTLSCEQNLNHDAMYWYRQDPGQGLRLIYYSQIVNDFQKGDIAEGYSVSREKKESFPLTVTSAQKNPTAFYLCASSQTGTSGTQYFGPGTRLTVT.

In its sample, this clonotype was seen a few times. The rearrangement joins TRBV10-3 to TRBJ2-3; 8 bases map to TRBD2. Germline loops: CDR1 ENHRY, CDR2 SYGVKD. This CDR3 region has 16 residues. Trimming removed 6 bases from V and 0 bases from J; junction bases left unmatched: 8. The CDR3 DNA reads TGTGCCATCAGCGGAGGACTAGCAGCTAGCACAGATACGCAGTATTTT. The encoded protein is CAISGGLAASTDTQYF.